This TCR beta chain was documented in a study of T cell repertoires in cytomegalovirus infection. Study results and caveats: Carriage of CMV together with the relevant HLA was identifiable through cumulative public TCR beta family frequency.

MiXCR was run by TCRdb on the reads, yielding one entry per CDR3 protein. The sample consists of roughly 630,000 distinct CDR3 sequences, 24% of them appearing once. The table lists this clonotype with many counts. Its antigen is not known. Trimming removed 0 bases from V and 4 bases from J, with 12 bases in between. The germline CDR1 and CDR2 sequences are SGHAT and FQNNGV. The CDR3 extends over 15 amino acids. Sequencing used CD8+ T cells from PBMCs. The receptor comes from a human donor in good health (CMV status not recorded). Some clones in this sample may be carry-over from other donors' samples. The chain combines TRBV11-2 with TRBJ1-2, with D hard to call. In nucleotides, the CDR3 is TGTGCCAGCAGCTTAGATCAACGTAACGCCTATGGCTACACCTTC. This encodes CASSLDQRNAYGYTF.